This T cell receptor beta chain was recovered during a study of TIL therapy for anti-PD-1-resistant metastatic lung cancer. This clone has just a few counts. Its antigen is still unknown. Trimming left V 8 bases short and J 7 bases short, with 36 bases between. CDR3 length: 19 residues. Germline V lookup: CDR1 SNHLY, CDR2 FYNNEI. Study observations and caveats: Treatment-naive, never-smoker and oncogene-addicted patients were overrepresented in this highly selected cohort. Many TIL product clones were absent from baseline tumor, suggesting clonal contraction.

Regarding time point: pre-treatment sample, taken before nivolumab and TIL therapy. Tumor tissue came from excised metastases, mostly pleural nodules or supraclavicular lymph nodes. The immunoSEQ assay was v3. Sequencing depth was some 2 million read pairs for survey level, roughly 4.5-6 million for deep. Some clones are missing from TCRdb's copy, which holds only in-frame ones; the method was immunoSEQ multiplex PCR. The table has 2,000 to 2,500 clones, 73% seen once. The source material was tumor tissue, sampled at baseline. The origin of this receptor is a person aged 25 to 85 with non-small cell lung cancer. Some clones in this sample may be carry-over from other donors' samples. This chain connects TRBV2 to TRBJ2-7, with D possibly TRBD2 on 6 matching bases. This CDR3 is CASAPLGVTAGPLRGEQYF. For the CDR3, the DNA is TGTGCCAGCGCCCCCCTAGGGGTTACGGCGGGGCCCCTCCGAGGAGAGCAGTACTTC.